A selection of T cell receptor beta chains follows, all from one sample in a study of T cell repertoires in aging, cancer and after chemotherapy. TCRdb passed the multiplex PCR reads through MiXCR, listing each CDR3 protein once. The table lists around 9,600 distinct CDR3 sequences, roughly 31% of them singletons. What was sequenced was blood. The origin of the receptors is a human donor in good health. The donor label of this sample is uncertain. Both conserved end residues are trimmed from each CDR3. Fields, in order: V gene, CDR3 protein.

TRBV12-3/TRBV12-4 | ASSRDLSTDTQY
TRBV6-5 | ASSRLSNTGELF
TRBV18 | ASSPGEFYEQY
TRBV5-6 | ASRAGGQETQY
TRBV12-3/TRBV12-4 | ASGTGDNSPLH
TRBV5-1 | ASSPTHRGGNTIY
TRBV6-5 | ATTEGPGGNEKLF
TRBV5-6 | ASSPRRGAVQETQY
TRBV18 | ASSPYEGSEKLF
TRBV27 | ASRMWGEAF
TRBV5-4 | ASSLWGGGADTQY
TRBV5-3 | ARGLEGRGRAGEKLF
TRBV5-5 | ASSLIGSRNEKLF
TRBV18 | ASSSTSGRGRTPQETKY
TRBV6-5 | ASSYGGNVPLH
TRBV12-3/TRBV12-4 | ASSWTRGTEAF
TRBV5-5 | ASSLKRGILFRDTQY
TRBV7-9 | ASSDRDRGTDTQY
TRBV7-2 | ASSPAPGNTEAF
TRBV29-1 | SVGGTGREQY
TRBV5-4 | ASSLGYKGSGNTIY
TRBV12-3/TRBV12-4 | ASTPNRGRVMNTEAF
TRBV5-4 | ASSSNRGGLDNEQF